The entry that follows covers one T cell receptor beta chain sequence. Its specificity is unknown. Each CDR3 protein gets one entry after TCRdb re-called the RT-PCR reads with MiXCR. The table lists 250,000 to 350,000 distinct CDR3 sequences, 22% of them singletons. This entry belongs to a study of response to subunit inactivated influenza vaccine. Whole-study findings and limits: Few additional T cells are recruited per seasonal influenza vaccination, authors suggested.

The receptor comes from a man aged 50 to 69 who received an inactivated influenza vaccine. Material: PBMCs from blood, obtained 21 months after vaccination.

CDR3 residues: CASSTMTGNQPQHF. DNA for the CDR3: TGTGCCAGTAGTACTATGACGGGCAATCAGCCCCAGCATTTT. The chain recombines TRBV19 with TRBJ1-5; D gene ambiguous. The CDR3 has 14 amino acids. Per germline, CDR1 LNHDA and CDR2 SQIVND (reference sequence). Trimming removed 4 bases at V and 2 bases at J, with 9 bases between.